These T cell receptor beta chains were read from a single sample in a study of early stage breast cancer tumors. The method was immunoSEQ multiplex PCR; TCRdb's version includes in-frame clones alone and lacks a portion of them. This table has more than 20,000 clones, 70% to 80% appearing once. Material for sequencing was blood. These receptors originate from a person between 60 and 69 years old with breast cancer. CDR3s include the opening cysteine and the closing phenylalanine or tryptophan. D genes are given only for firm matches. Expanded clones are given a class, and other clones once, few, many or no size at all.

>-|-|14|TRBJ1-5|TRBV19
CASSYDGGNQPQHF
TGTGCCAGTAGTTACGACGGGGGCAATCAGCCCCAGCATTTT
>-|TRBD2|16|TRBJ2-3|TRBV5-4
CASSFLSGGAADTQYF
TGTGCCAGCAGCTTCCTAAGCGGGGGGGCCGCAGATACGCAGTATTTT
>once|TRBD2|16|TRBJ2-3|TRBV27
CASRLAGGHGTDTQYF
TGTGCCAGCAGACTAGCGGGGGGGCATGGCACAGATACGCAGTATTTT
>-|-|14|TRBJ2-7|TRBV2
CASSSPNGRNEQYF
TGTGCCAGCAGTTCCCCTAACGGTCGCAACGAGCAGTACTTC
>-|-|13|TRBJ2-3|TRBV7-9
CASSLGSTDTQYF
TGTGCCAGCAGCTTGGGAAGCACAGATACGCAGTATTTT
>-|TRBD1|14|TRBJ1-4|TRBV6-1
CASTTGAPNEKLFF
TGTGCCAGCACGACAGGGGCCCCTAATGAAAAACTGTTTTTT
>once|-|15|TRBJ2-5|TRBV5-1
CASSAPGRYQETQYF
TGCGCCAGCAGCGCTCCTGGACGGTACCAAGAGACCCAGTACTTC
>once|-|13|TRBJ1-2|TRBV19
CASSPRTAIGYTF
TGTGCCAGTAGTCCCAGGACAGCAATCGGCTACACCTTC
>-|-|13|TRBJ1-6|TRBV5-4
CASSLILNSPLHF
TGTGCCAGCAGCTTAATACTGAATTCACCCCTCCACTTT
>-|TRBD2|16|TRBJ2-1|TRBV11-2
CASSLRLAGVDNEQFF
TGTGCCAGCAGCTTAAGACTAGCGGGAGTGGACAATGAGCAGTTCTTC
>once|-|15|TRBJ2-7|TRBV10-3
CAISDYDRDSYEQYF
TGTGCCATCAGTGACTATGACAGAGATTCCTACGAGCAGTACTTC
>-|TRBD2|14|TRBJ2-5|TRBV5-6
CASGGSGGAETQYF
TGTGCCAGCGGTGGTAGCGGGGGTGCGGAGACCCAGTACTTC
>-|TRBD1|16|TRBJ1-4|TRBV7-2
CASSLGQGRSNEKLFF
TGTGCCAGCAGCTTAGGACAGGGGAGGTCCAATGAAAAACTGTTTTTT
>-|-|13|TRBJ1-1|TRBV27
CASMGEWSTEAFF
TGTGCCAGCATGGGAGAATGGAGCACTGAAGCTTTCTTT
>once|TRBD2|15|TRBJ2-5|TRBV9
CASSAQGLVGETQYF
TGTGCCAGCAGCGCCCAGGGACTAGTTGGTGAGACCCAGTACTTC
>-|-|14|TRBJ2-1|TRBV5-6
CASNFGGSYNEQFF
TGTGCCAGCAACTTCGGGGGTTCCTACAATGAGCAGTTCTTC
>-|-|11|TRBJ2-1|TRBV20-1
CSAIGATEQFF
TGCAGTGCTATCGGAGCGACTGAGCAGTTCTTC
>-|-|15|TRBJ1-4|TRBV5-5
CASSFMGGEREKLFF
TGTGCCAGCAGCTTCATGGGGGGAGAGCGGGAAAAACTGTTTTTT
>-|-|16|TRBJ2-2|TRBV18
CASSPQTGSNTGELFF
TGTGCCAGCTCACCGCAGACGGGGTCGAACACCGGGGAGCTGTTTTTT
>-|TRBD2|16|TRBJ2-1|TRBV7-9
CASSLFLAGAHNEQFF
TGTGCCAGCAGCTTATTTCTAGCGGGAGCCCACAATGAGCAGTTCTTC
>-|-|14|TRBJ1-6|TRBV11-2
CASSRVAYNSPLHF
TGTGCCAGCAGCAGGGTTGCCTATAATTCACCCCTCCACTTT
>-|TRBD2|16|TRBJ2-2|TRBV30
CAWSDGGAINTGELFF
TGTGCCTGGAGTGACGGGGGGGCCATTAACACCGGGGAGCTGTTTTTT
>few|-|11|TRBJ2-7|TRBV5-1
CASSLSGEQYF
TGCGCCAGCAGCTTGTCGGGGGAGCAGTACTTC
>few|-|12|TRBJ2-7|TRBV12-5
CASGPGAPEQYF
TGTGCTAGTGGCCCTGGGGCGCCCGAGCAGTACTTC
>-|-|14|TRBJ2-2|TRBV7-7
CASSFQLNTGELFF
TGTGCTAGCAGCTTCCAATTGAACACCGGGGAGCTGTTTTTT
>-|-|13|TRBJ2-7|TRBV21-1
CASDARGSREQYF
TGTGCCAGCGACGCACGCGGGAGTCGCGAGCAGTACTTC
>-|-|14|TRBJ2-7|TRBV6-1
CASSEDVRSYEQYF
TGTGCCAGCAGTGAAGACGTCCGATCGTACGAGCAGTACTTC
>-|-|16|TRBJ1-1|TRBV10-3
CASSDYYGSVNTEAFF
TGTGCCAGCAGTGACTACTACGGCAGCGTGAACACTGAAGCTTTCTTT
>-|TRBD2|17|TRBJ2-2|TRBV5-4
CASSPTSGRWNTGELFF
TGTGCCAGCAGCCCGACTAGCGGGAGATGGAACACCGGGGAGCTGTTTTTT
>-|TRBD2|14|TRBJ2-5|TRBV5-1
CASSLAGGQETQYF
TGCGCCAGCAGCTTAGCGGGAGGGCAAGAGACCCAGTACTTC
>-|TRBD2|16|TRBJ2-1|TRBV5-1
CASSLGGLAVYNEQFF
TGCGCCAGCAGCTTGGGGGGACTAGCGGTATACAATGAGCAGTTCTTC
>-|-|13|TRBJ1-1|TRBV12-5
CASGLSSNTEAFF
TGTGCTAGTGGTTTAAGTTCGAACACTGAAGCTTTCTTT
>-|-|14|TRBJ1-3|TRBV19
CASSPRQSGNTIYF
TGTGCCAGTAGTCCCAGGCAGTCTGGAAACACCATATATTTT
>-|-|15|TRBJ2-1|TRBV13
CASSSRDLPYNEQFF
TGTGCCAGCAGCTCCCGGGACTTACCGTACAATGAGCAGTTCTTC
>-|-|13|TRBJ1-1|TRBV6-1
CASSAQGTAEAFF
TGTGCCAGCAGTGCACAAGGGACGGCAGAAGCTTTCTTT
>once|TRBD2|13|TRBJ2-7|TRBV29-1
CSVELAGGYEQYF
TGCAGCGTTGAACTAGCGGGTGGTTACGAGCAGTACTTC
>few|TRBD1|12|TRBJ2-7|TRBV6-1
CASSLWDRRQYF
TGTGCCAGCAGTCTTTGGGACAGAAGGCAGTACTTC
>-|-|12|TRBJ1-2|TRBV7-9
CASGSGVYGYTF
TGTGCCAGCGGGTCAGGGGTCTATGGCTACACCTTC
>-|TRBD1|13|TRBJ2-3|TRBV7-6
CASNKQGSDTQYF
TGTGCCAGCAACAAACAGGGGTCAGATACGCAGTATTTT
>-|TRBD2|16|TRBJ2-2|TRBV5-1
CASSFYGGASTGELFF
TGCGCCAGCAGCTTTTACGGGGGGGCCAGCACCGGGGAGCTGTTTTTT
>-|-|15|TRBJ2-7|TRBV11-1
CASSLTTALPYEQYF
TGTGCCAGCAGCTTAACCACAGCCCTCCCCTACGAGCAGTACTTC
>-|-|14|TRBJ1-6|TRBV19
CASSIQGLDSPLHF
TGTGCCAGTAGTATACAGGGCCTAGATTCACCCCTCCACTTT
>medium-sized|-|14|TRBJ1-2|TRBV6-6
CASSYLDGNYGYTF
TGTGCCAGCAGTTACCTCGACGGTAACTATGGCTACACCTTC
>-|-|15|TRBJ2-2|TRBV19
CASTLVATNYGELFF
TGTGCCAGTACCCTAGTAGCGACAAATTACGGGGAGCTGTTTTTT
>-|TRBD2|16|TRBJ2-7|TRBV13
CASSLGATSGAYEQYF
TGTGCCAGCAGCTTAGGGGCCACTAGCGGAGCCTACGAGCAGTACTTC
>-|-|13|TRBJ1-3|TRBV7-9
CASSLIQGNTIYF
TGTGCCAGCAGCTTAATCCAGGGAAACACCATATATTTT
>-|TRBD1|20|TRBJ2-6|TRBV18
CASSPIGGTVSFSGANVLTF
TGTGCCAGCTCACCAATAGGGGGCACGGTGAGCTTCTCTGGGGCCAACGTCCTGACTTTC
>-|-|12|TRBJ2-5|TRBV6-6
CASSYTEETQYF
TGTGCCAGCAGTTACACCGAAGAGACCCAGTACTTC
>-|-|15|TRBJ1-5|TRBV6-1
CASSDKQGSNQPQHF
TGTGCCAGCAGTGACAAACAGGGTAGCAATCAGCCCCAGCATTTT
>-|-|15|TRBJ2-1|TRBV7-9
CASSLGTDPSNEQFF
TGTGCCAGCAGCCTCGGGACTGATCCGTCCAATGAGCAGTTCTTC
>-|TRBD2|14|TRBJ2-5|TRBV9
CASSVISGAGTQYF
TGTGCCAGCAGCGTAATTAGCGGGGCCGGGACCCAGTACTTC
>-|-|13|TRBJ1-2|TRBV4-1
CASSREPNYGYTF
TGCGCCAGCAGCAGGGAACCAAACTATGGCTACACCTTC
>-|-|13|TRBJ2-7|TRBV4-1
CASSRLAEYEQYF
TGCGCCAGCAGCCGCCTTGCGGAGTACGAGCAGTACTTC